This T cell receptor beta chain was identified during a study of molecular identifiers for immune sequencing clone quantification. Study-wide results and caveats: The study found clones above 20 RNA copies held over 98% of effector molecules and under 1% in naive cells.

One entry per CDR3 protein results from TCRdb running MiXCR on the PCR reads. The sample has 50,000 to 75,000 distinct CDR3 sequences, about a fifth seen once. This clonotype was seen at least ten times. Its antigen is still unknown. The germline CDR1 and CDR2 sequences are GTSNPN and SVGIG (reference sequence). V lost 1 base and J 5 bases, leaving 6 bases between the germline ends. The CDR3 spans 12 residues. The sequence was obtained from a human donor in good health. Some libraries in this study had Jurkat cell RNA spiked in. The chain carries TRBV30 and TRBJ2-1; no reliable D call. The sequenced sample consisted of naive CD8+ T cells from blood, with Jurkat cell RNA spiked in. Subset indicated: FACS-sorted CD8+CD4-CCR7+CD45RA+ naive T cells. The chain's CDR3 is CAWSGPDNEQFF. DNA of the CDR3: TGTGCCTGGAGTGGCCCTGACAATGAGCAGTTCTTC.